The rows below give T cell receptor beta chains drawn from one sample of a study of blood T cell repertoires in COVID-19. The method was immunoSEQ multiplex PCR; TCRdb's version includes in-frame clones alone and lacks a portion of them. The sample has approximately 16,000 clones; roughly nine tenths are singletons. Sample: peripheral blood. The source of these receptors is a woman in her seventies in a cohort sampled during active or convalescent COVID-19. The CDR3 runs from the conserved cysteine through the conserved F or W. D genes are given only for firm matches.

j_gene | d_gene | v_gene | CDR3aa | CDR3nt
TRBJ1-1 | TRBD1 | TRBV12-3/TRBV12-4 | CASSFGQGTEAFF | TGTGCCAGCAGTTTTGGACAGGGGACTGAAGCTTTCTTT
TRBJ1-2 | TRBD1 | TRBV28 | CASSHRGHGYTF | TGTGCCAGCAGCCACAGGGGCCATGGCTACACCTTC
TRBJ1-6 | TRBD1 | TRBV18 | CASSTQAGGTGANSPLHF | TGTGCCAGCTCAACCCAAGCCGGGGGGACAGGAGCTAATTCACCCCTCCACTTT
TRBJ2-1 | . | TRBV12-3/TRBV12-4 | CASRRAAEQFF | TGTGCCAGCAGGCGGGCCGCTGAGCAGTTCTTC
TRBJ2-3 | TRBD1 | TRBV10-1 | CASSETGGHTDTQYF | TGCGCCAGCAGTGAGACAGGGGGACACACAGATACGCAGTATTTT
TRBJ2-7 | TRBD1 | TRBV7-9 | CASSSGQVFYEQYF | TGTGCCAGCAGCAGCGGACAGGTATTCTACGAGCAGTACTTC
TRBJ1-2 | TRBD1 | TRBV4-1 | CASSQVQGQGNYGYTF | TGCGCCAGCAGCCAAGTTCAGGGACAGGGGAACTATGGCTACACCTTC
TRBJ1-6 | . | TRBV9 | CASSLGSGASPLHF | TGTGCCAGCAGCCTAGGGTCGGGTGCCTCACCCCTCCACTTT
TRBJ2-7 | TRBD2 | TRBV27 | CASSSSGGRPYEQYF | TGTGCCAGCAGTTCCAGCGGGGGAAGACCCTACGAGCAGTACTTC
TRBJ1-1 | . | TRBV7-3 | CASSLGQGSTEAFF | TGTGCCAGCAGCTTAGGGCAGGGCAGCACTGAAGCTTTCTTT
TRBJ1-5 | . | TRBV4-3 | CASSQEYRVKDQPQHF | TGCGCCAGCAGCCAAGAATACAGGGTAAAGGATCAGCCCCAGCATTTT